This T cell receptor (beta chain) was identified during a study of blood T cell repertoires in COVID-19. Study in general: Researchers got acute and convalescent COVID-19 samples from the United States, Italy and Spain. Sources were T cells, B-cell-depleted T cells, or PBMCs; the material itself was cDNA or gDNA.

V lost 3 bases to trimming and J lost 0 bases, with 10 bases between them. The germline V gene encodes CDR1 SGHKS and CDR2 YYEKEE (reference sequence). The CDR3 has 16 amino acids. This clone appeared a few times. Per the authors' pipeline: By means of reference gene primer amplification, nucleated cell counts were estimated. Only in-frame clones appear in the TCRdb table, and some are missing; sequencing was by immunoSEQ multiplex PCR. V, J and clone size derive from that table, while D and trimming were established from the DNA sequence. The repertoire includes approximately 280,000 clones, about nine tenths of them detected once, and about 12% sits in the top ten.

Sequencing was done on a sample of peripheral blood. This chain links TRBV5-5 with TRBJ1-6; D is undetermined. This sequence originates from a woman aged 55-70 years with acute or convalescent COVID-19. The chain's CDR3 is CASSSPGSSYNSPLHF. The CDR3 DNA reads TGTGCCAGCAGCTCCCCGGGTAGCTCCTATAATTCACCCCTCCACTTT. Full variable domain (missing parts from reference TRBV5-5 and TRBJ1-6): DAGVTQSPTHLIKTRGQQVTLRCSPISGHKSVSWYQQVLGQGPQFIFQYYEKEERGRGNFPDRFSARQFPNYSSELNVNALLLGDSALYLCASSSPGSSYNSPLHFGNGTRLTVT.